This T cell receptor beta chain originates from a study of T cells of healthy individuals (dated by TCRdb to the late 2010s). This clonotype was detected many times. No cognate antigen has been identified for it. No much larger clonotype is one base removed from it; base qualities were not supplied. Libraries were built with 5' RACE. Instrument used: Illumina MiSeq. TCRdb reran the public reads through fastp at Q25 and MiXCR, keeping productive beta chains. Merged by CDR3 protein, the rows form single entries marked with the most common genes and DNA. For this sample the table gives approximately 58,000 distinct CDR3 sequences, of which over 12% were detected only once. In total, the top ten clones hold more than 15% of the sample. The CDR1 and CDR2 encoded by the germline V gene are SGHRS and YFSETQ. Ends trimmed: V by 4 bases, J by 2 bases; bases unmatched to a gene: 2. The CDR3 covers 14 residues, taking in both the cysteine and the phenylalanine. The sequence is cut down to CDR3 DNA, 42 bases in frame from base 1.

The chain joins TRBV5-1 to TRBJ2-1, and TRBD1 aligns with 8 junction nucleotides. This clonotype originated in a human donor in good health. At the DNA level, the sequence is TGCGCCAGCAGCCCGGGACAGGCCTACAATGAGCAGTTCTTC. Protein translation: CASSPGQAYNEQFF.